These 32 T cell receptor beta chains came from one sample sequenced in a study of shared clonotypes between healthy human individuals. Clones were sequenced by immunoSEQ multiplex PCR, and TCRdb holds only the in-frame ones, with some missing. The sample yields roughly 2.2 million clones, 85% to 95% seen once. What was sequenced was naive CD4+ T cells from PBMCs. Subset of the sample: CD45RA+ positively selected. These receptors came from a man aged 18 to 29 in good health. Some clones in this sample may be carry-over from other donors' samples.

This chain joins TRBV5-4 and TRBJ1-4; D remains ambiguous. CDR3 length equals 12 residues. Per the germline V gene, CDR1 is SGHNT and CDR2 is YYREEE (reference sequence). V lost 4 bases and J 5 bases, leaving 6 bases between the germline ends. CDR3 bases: TGTGCCAGCAGCACACCGAATGAAAAACTGTTTTTT. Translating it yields CASSTPNEKLFF.

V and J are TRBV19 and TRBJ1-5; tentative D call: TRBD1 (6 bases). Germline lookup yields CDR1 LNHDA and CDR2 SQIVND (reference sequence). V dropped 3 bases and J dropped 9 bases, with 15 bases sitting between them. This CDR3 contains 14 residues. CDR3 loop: CASSMDPGVRPQHF. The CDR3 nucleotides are TGTGCCAGTAGTATGGATCCAGGGGTACGGCCCCAGCATTTT.

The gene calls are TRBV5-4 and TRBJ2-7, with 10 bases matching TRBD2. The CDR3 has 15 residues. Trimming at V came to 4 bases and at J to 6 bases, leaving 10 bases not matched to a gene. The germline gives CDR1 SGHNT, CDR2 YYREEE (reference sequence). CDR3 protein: CASSRAGGPFGEQYF. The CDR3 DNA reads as TGTGCCAGCAGCCGAGCGGGAGGGCCGTTCGGCGAGCAGTACTTC. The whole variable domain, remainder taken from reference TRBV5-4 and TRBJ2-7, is ETGVTQSPTHLIKTRGQQVTLRCSSQSGHNTVSWYQQALGQGPQFIFQYYREEENGRGNFPPRFSGLQFPNYSSELNVNALELDDSALYLCASSRAGGPFGEQYFGPGTRLTVT.

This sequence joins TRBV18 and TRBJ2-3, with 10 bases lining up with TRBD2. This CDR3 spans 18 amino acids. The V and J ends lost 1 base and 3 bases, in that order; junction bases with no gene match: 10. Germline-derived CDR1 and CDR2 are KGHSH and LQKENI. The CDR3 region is CASSPLQREGLWTDTQYF. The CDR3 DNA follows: TGTGCCAGCTCACCACTCCAGCGGGAGGGCCTTTGGACAGATACGCAGTATTTT.

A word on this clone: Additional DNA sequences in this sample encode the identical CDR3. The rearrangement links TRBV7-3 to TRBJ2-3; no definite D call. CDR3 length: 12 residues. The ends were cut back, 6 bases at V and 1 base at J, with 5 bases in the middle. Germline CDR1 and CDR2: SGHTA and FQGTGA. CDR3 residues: CASRGGTDTQYF. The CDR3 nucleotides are TGTGCCAGCAGGGGTGGCACAGATACGCAGTATTTT.

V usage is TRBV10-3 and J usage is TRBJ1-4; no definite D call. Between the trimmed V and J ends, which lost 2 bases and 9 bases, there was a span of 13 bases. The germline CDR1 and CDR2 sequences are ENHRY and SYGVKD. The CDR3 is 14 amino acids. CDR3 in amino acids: CAISEGVPLQKLFF. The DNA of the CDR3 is TGTGCCATCAGTGAGGGGGTCCCTCTTCAAAAACTGTTTTTT.

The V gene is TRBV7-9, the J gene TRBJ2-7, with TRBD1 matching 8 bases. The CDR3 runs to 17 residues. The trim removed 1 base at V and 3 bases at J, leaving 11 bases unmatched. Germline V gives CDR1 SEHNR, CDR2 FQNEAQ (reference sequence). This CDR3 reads CASSLGLGQGGVYEQYF. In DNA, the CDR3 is TGTGCCAGCAGCTTAGGACTCGGACAGGGAGGTGTCTACGAGCAGTACTTC.

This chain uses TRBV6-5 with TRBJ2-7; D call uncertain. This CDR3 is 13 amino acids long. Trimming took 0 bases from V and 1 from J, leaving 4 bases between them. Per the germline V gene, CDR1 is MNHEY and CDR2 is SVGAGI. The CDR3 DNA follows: TGTGCCAGCAGTTACTCGAAATCCTACGAGCAGTACTTC. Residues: CASSYSKSYEQYF.

CDR3 DNA: TGTGCCAGCAGTTTAGCCTCACGGCAGGGGAAAGAGACTGAAGCTTTCTTT. Its translation is CASSLASRQGKETEAFF. The V call is TRBV28, the J call TRBJ1-1; possible D gene TRBD1, 6 bases. Germline V gene data show CDR1 as MDHEN and CDR2 as SYDVKM. V lost 2 bases, J lost 5 bases, and 21 bases lay in between. The CDR3 has 17 residues.

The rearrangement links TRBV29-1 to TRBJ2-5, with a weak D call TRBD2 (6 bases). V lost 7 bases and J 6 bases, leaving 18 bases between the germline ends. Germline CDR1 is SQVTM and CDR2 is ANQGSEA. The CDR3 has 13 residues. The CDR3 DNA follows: TGCAGCGGATCGGGAGCAGGGCTACAGACCCAGTACTTC. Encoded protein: CSGSGAGLQTQYF.

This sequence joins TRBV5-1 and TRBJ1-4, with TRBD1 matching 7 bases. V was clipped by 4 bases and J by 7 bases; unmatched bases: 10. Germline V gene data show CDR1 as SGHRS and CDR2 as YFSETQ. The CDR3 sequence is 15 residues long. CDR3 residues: CASSAVGGGGEKLFF. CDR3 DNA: TGCGCCAGCAGCGCCGTAGGGGGCGGAGGTGAAAAACTGTTTTTT.

The CDR3 sequence: CASSLVHRVYEQYF. DNA for the CDR3: TGTGCCAGCAGTTTGGTCCACAGGGTCTACGAGCAGTACTTC. V is TRBV28 and J is TRBJ2-7; possibly TRBD1 for D (6 bases). The CDR3 runs 14 residues. CDR1 and CDR2 (germline): MDHEN, SYDVKM. Trimming pared 3 bases from V and 3 bases from J, leaving 12 bases between.

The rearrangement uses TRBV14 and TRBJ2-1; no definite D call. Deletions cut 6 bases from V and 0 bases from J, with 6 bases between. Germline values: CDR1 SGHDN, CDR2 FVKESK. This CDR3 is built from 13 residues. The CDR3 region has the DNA TGTGCCAGCAGTTTAAGCTCCTACAATGAGCAGTTCTTC. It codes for CASSLSSYNEQFF.

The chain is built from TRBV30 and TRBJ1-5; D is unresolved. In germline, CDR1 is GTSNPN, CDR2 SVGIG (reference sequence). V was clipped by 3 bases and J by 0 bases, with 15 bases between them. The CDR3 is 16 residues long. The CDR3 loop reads CAWRGGEVHSNQPQHF. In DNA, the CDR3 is TGTGCCTGGAGAGGTGGTGAGGTTCATAGCAATCAGCCCCAGCATTTT.

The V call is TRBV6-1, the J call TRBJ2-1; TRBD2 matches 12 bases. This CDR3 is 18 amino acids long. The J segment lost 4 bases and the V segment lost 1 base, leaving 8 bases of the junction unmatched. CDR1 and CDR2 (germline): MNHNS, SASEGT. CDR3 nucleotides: TGTGCCAGCAGTGAAGATATTATCGGACTAGCGGGATACAATGAGCAGTTCTTC. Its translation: CASSEDIIGLAGYNEQFF.

DNA for the CDR3: TGTGCCAGTAGTTCTAGGAACCGGGACAGGGGGAATGAGCAGTTCTTC. The encoded protein is CASSSRNRDRGNEQFF. This chain connects TRBV19 to TRBJ2-1, with 11 nucleotides matching TRBD1. V lost 5 bases and J lost 7; bases outside the gene matches: 10. The CDR3 consists of 16 residues. Germline V gene lookup returns CDR1 LNHDA and CDR2 SQIVND (reference sequence).

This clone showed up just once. This chain's CDR3 is CASSRAGQGLGTGELFF. The CDR3, as DNA: TGCGCCAGCAGCCGCGCCGGACAGGGTCTAGGCACCGGGGAGCTGTTTTTT. The chain has TRBV5-1 and TRBJ2-2, with 8 bases matching TRBD1. The length of the CDR3 is 17 residues. The J segment lost 4 bases and the V segment lost 4 bases, leaving 12 bases of the junction unmatched. Per the germline V gene, CDR1 is SGHRS and CDR2 is YFSETQ.

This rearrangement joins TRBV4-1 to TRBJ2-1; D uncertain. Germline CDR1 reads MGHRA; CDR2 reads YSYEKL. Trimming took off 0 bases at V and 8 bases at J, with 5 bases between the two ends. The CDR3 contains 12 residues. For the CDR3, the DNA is TGCGCCAGCAGCCAAGATTGGGATGAGCAGTTCTTC. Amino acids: CASSQDWDEQFF.

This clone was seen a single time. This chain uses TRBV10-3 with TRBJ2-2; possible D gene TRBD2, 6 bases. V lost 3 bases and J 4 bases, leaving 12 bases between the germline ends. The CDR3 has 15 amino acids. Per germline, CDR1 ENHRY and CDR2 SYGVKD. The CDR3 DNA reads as TGTGCCATCAGTGAATGGAGGGGAGGCACCGGGGAGCTGTTTTTT. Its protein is CAISEWRGGTGELFF.

The CDR3 sequence is CASSQEESGRGQETQYF. DNA for the CDR3: TGTGCCAGCAGCCAAGAGGAATCGGGGCGGGGACAAGAGACCCAGTACTTC. V gene TRBV4-2 combines with J gene TRBJ2-5; TRBD2 might be the D (6 bases). CDR1 and CDR2 from the germline V gene are LGHNA and YNFKEQ. The V gene lost 0 bases and the J gene lost 2 bases, with 16 bases spanning the gap. This CDR3 has 17 residues.

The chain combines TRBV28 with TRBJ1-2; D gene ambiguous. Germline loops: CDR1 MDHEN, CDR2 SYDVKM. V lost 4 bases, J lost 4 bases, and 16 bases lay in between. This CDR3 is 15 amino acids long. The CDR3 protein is CASSSTASSSYGYTF. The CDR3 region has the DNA TGTGCCAGCAGTTCCACAGCCTCCTCATCCTATGGCTACACCTTC.

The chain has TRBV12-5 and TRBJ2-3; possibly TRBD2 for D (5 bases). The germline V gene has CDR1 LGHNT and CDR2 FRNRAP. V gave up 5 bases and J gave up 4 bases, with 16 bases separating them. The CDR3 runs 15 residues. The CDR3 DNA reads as TGTGCTAGTGGTCCGTCGCCTAGCAGTGCAGATACGCAGTATTTT. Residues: CASGPSPSSADTQYF.

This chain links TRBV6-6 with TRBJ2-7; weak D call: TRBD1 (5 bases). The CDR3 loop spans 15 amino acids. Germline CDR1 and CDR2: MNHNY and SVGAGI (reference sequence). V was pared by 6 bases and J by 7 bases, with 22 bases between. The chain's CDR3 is CASSLQASWVGEQYF. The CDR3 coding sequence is TGTGCCAGCAGCCTACAGGCCTCTTGGGTGGGAGAGCAGTACTTC.

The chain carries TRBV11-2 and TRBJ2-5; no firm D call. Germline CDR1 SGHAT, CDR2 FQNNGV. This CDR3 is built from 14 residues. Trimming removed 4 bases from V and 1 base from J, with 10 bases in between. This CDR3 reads CASSSTYTQETQYF. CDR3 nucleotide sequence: TGTGCCAGCAGCTCCACCTATACCCAAGAGACCCAGTACTTC.

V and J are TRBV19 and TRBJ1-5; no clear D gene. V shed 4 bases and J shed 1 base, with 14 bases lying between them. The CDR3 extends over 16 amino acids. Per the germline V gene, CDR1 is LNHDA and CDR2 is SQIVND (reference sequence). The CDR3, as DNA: TGTGCCAGTAGTAACCGACTGAACCCCAGCAATCAGCCCCAGCATTTT. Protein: CASSNRLNPSNQPQHF. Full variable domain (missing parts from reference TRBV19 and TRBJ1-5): DGGITQSPKYLFRKEGQNVTLSCEQNLNHDAMYWYRQDPGQGLRLIYYSQIVNDFQKGDIAEGYSVSREKKESFPLTVTSAQKNPTAFYLCASSNRLNPSNQPQHFGDGTRLSIL.

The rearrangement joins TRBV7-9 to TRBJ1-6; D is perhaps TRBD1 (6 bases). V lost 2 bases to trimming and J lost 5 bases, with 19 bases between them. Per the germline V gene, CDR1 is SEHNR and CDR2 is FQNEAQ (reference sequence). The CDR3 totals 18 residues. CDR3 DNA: TGTGCCAGCAGCTTATTCTTAGGGAGGACAGATGATAATTCACCCCTCCACTTT. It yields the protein CASSLFLGRTDDNSPLHF. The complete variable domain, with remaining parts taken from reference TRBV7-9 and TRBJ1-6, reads DTGVSQNPRHKITKRGQNVTFRCDPISEHNRLYWYRQTLGQGPEFLTYFQNEAQLEKSRLLSDRFSAERPKGSFSTLEIQRTEQGDSAMYLCASSLFLGRTDDNSPLHFGNGTRLTVT.

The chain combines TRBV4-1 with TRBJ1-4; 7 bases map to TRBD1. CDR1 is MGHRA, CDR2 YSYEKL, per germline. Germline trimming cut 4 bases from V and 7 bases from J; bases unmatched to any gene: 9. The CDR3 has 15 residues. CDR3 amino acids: CASSPTRGTVEKLFF. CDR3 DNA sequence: TGCGCCAGCAGCCCAACCAGGGGGACAGTTGAAAAACTGTTTTTT.

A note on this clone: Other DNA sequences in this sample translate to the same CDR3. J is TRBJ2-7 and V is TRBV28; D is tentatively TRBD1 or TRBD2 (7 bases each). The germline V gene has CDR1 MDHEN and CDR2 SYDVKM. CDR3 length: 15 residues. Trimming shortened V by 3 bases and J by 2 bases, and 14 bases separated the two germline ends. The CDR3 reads CASSLGGGGPYEQYF. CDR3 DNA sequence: TGTGCCAGCAGTTTGGGGGGAGGGGGCCCCTACGAGCAGTACTTC. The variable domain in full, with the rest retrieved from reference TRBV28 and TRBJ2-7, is DVKVTQSSRYLVKRTGEKVFLECVQDMDHENMFWYRQDPGLGLRLIYFSYDVKMKEKGDIPEGYSVSREKKERFSLILESASTNQTSMYLCASSLGGGGPYEQYFGPGTRLTVT.

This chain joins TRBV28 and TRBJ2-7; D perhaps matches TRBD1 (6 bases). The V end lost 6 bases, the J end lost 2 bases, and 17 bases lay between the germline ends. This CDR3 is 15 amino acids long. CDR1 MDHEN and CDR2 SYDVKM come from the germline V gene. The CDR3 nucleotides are TGTGCCAGCAGATTGGGGATCAGGGGTCCCTACGAGCAGTACTTC. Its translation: CASRLGIRGPYEQYF.

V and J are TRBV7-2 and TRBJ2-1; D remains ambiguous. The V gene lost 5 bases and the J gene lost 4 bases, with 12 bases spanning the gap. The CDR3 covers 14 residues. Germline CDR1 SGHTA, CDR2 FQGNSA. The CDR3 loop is CASSHNPRYNEQFF. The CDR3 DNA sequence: TGTGCCAGCAGCCATAATCCGCGATACAATGAGCAGTTCTTC.

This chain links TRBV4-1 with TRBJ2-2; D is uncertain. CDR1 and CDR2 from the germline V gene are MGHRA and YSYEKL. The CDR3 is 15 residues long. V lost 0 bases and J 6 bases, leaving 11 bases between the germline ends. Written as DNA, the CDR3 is TGCGCCAGCAGCCAAGATCCAGCGTTCCCCGGGGAGCTGTTTTTT. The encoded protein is CASSQDPAFPGELFF.

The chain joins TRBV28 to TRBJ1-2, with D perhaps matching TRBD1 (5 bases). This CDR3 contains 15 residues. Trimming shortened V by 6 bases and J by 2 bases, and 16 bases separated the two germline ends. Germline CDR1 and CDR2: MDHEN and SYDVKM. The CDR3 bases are TGTGCCAGCAGGACCGAAGGGACGGCGAACTATGGCTACACCTTC. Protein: CASRTEGTANYGYTF.